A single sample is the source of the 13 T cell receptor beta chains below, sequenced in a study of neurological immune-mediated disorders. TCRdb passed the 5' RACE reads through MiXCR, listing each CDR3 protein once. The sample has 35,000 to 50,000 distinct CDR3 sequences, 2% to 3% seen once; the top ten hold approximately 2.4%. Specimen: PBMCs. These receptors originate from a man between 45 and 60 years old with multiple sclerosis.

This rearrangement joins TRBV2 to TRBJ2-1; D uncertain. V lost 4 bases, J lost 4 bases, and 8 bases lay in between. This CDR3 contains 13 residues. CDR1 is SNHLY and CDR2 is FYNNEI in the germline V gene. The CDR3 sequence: CASSVANYNEQFF. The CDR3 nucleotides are TGTGCCAGCAGTGTGGCAAATTACAATGAGCAGTTCTTC.

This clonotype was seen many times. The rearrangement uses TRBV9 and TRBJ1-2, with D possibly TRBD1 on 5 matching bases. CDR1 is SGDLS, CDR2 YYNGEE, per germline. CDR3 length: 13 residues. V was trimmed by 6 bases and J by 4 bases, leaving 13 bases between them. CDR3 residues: CASTRGRSYGYTF. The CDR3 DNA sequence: TGTGCCAGCACCCGGGGGAGGTCCTATGGCTACACCTTC.

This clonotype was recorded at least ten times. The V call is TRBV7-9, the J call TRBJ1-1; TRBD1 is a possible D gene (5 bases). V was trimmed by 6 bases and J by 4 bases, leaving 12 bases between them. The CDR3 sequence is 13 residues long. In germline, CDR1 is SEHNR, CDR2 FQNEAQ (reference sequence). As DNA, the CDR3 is TGTGCCAGCAGGTCTTCAGGGATCACTGAAGCTTTCTTT. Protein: CASRSSGITEAFF.

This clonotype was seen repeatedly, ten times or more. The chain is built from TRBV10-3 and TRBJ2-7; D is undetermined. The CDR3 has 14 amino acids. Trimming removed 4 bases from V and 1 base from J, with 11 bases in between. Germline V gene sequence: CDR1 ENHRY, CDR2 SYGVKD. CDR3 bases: TGTGCCATCAGTGGGGCAGAAATTTCCTACGAGCAGTACTTC. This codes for CAISGAEISYEQYF.

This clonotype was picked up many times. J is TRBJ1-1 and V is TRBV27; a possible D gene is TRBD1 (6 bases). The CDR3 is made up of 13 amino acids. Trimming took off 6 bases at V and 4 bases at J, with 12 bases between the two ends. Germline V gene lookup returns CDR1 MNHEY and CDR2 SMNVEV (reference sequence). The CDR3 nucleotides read TGTGCCAGCAGCACCAGGGGCTCCACTGAAGCTTTCTTT. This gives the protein CASSTRGSTEAFF.

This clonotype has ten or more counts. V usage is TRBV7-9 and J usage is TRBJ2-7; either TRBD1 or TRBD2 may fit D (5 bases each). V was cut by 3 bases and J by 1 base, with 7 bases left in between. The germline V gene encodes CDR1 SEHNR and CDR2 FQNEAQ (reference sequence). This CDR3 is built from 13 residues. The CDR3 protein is CASSFGGSYEQYF. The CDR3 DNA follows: TGTGCCAGCAGCTTTGGGGGATCCTACGAGCAGTACTTC.

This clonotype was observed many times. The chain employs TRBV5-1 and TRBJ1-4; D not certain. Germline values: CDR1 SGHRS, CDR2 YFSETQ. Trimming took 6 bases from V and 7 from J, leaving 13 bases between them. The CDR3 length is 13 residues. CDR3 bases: TGCGCCAGCACCGCAAACGACGGTGAAAAACTGTTTTTT. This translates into CASTANDGEKLFF.

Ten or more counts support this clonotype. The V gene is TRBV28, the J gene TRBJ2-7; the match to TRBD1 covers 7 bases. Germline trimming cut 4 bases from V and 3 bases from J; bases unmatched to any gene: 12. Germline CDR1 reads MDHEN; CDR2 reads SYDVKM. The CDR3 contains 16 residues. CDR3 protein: CASSSSPTGNRYEQYF. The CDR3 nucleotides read TGTGCCAGCAGTTCCTCCCCGACAGGGAACCGCTACGAGCAGTACTTC.

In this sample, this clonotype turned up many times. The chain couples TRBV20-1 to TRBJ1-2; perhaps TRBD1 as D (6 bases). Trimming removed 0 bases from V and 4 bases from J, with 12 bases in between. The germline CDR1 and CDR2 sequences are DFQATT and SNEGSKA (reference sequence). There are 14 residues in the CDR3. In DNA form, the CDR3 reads TGCAGTGCTAGAGATTGGGGGCGAAGCTATGGCTACACCTTC. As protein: CSARDWGRSYGYTF.

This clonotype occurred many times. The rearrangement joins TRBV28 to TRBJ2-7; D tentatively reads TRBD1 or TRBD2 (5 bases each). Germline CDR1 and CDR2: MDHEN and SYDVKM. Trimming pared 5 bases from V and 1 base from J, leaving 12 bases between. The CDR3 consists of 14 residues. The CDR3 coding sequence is TGTGCCAGCAGTCCCTCGAGGGGATCCTACGAGCAGTACTTC. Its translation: CASSPSRGSYEQYF.

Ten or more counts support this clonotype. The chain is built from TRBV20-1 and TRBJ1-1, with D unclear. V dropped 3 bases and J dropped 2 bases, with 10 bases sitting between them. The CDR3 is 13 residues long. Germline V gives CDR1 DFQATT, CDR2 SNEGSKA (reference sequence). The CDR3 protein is CSASRQANTEAFF. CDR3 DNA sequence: TGCAGTGCTAGCCGGCAAGCCAACACTGAAGCTTTCTTT.

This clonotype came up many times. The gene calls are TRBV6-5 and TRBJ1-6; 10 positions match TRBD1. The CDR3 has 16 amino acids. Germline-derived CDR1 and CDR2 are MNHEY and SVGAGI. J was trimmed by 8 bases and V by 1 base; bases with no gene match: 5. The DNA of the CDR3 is TGTGCCAGCAGTTACTGGGCCGGGACAGGGGATTCACCCCTCCACTTT. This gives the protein CASSYWAGTGDSPLHF.

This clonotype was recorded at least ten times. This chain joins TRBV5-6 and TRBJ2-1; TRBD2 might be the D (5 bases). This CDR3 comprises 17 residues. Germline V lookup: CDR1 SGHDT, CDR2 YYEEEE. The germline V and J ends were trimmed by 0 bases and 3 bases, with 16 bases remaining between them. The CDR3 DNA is TGTGCCAGCAGCTTGGCCGCGGCCAGAGGGTACTACAATGAGCAGTTCTTC. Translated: CASSLAAARGYYNEQFF.